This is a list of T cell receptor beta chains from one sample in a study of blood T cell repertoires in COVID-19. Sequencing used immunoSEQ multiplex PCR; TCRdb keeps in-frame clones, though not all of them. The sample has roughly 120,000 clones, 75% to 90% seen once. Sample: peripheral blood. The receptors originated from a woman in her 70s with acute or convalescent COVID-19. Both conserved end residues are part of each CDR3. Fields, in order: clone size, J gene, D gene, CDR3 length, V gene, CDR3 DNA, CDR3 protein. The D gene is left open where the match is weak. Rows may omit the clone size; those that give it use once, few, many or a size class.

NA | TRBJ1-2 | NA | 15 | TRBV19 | TGTGCCAGTAGTATCGTAGCCAGACCGGGCTATGGCTACACCTTC | CASSIVARPGYGYTF
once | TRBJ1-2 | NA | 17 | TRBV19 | TGTGCCAGTAGTCCGAACACGACAGCACTTAGGTCCTATGGCTACACCTTC | CASSPNTTALRSYGYTF
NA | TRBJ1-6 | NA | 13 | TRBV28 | TGTGCCAGCGTCCGGGACTATAATTCACCCCTCCACTTT | CASVRDYNSPLHF
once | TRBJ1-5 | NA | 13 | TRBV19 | TGTGCCAGTAGTATTAGGGAGGGTCAGCCCCAGCATTTT | CASSIREGQPQHF
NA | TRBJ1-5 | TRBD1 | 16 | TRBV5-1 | TGCGCCAGCAGCCCGGGACAGTTAGGTGGCAATCAGCCCCAGCATTTT | CASSPGQLGGNQPQHF
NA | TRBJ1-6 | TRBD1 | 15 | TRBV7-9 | TGTGCCAGCAGCTTACAGGGGGGAGGTAATTCACCCCTCCACTTT | CASSLQGGGNSPLHF
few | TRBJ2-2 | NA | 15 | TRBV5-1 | TGCGCCAGCAGCTTGGCCGCGGCGAACACCGGGGAGCTGTTTTTT | CASSLAAANTGELFF
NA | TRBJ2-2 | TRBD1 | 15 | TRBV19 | TGTGCCAGTAGTACGGACAGGGGGCAGGGCGGGGAGCTGTTTTTT | CASSTDRGQGGELFF
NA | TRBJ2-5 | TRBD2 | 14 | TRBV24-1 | TGTGCCACCAGTGGGGGGGGGAGACGAGAGACCCAGTACTTC | CATSGGGRRETQYF
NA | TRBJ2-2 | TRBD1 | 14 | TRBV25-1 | TGTGCCAGCAGTGCGGACAGGGGGACCGGGGAGCTGTTTTTT | CASSADRGTGELFF
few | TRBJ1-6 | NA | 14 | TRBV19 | TGTGCCAGTAGTAGATCGGGGGTTCGTTCACCCCTCCACTTT | CASSRSGVRSPLHF
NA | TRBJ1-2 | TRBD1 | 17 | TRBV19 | TGTGCCAGTAGTGTCGGGACAGGCCCCGGTCATGTCTATGGCTACACCTTC | CASSVGTGPGHVYGYTF
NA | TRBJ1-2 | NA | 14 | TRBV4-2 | TGTGCCAGCAGCCCTTGGGGGGGAGACTATGGCTACACCTTC | CASSPWGGDYGYTF
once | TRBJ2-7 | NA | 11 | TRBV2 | TGTGCCAGCAGTTACTCCTACGAGCAGTACTTC | CASSYSYEQYF
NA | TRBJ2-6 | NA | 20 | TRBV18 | TGTGCCAGCTCACCCCACAGGGTCTGGGACCTTAGTGCTGGGGCCAACGTCCTGACTTTC | CASSPHRVWDLSAGANVLTF
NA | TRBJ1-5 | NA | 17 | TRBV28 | TGTGCCAGCAGTTTTTTACCCACCGGAGGGGACAATCAGCCCCAGCATTTT | CASSFLPTGGDNQPQHF
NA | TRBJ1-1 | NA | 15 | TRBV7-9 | TGTGCCAGCAGCGGCTCCCGCCCACTGAACACTGAAGCTTTCTTT | CASSGSRPLNTEAFF
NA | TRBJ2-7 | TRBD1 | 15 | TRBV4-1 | TGCGCCAGCAGCCTCAGACAGGGGACAACCGGCGAGCAGTACTTC | CASSLRQGTTGEQYF
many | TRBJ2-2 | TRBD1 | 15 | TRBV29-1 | TGCAGCGTACGCGGACAGGCCCATTGGGGCGGGGAGCTGTTTTTT | CSVRGQAHWGGELFF
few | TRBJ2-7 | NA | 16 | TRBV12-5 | TGTGCTAGTGGGGGCGAAGGTGCGACATTACCATACGAGCAGTACTTC | CASGGEGATLPYEQYF
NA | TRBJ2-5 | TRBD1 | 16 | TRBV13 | TGTGCCAGCAGCTACGGGACAGGGGCCGGGGAAGAGACCCAGTACTTC | CASSYGTGAGEETQYF
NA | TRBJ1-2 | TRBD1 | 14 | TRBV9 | TGTGCCAGCAGAGGGACAGGTCTTAAGTATGGCTACACCTTC | CASRGTGLKYGYTF
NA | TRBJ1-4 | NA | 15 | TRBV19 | TGTGCCAGTAGCCTCCGAGGGGGGGCTAATGAAAAACTGTTTTTT | CASSLRGGANEKLFF
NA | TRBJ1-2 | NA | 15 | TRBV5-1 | TGCGCCAGCAGCTCAGGCGCGGACAAAGTAAATGGCTACACCTTC | CASSSGADKVNGYTF
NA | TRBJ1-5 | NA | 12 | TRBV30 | TGTGCCTGGTCGTCAGGTGGGCAGCCCCAGCATTTT | CAWSSGGQPQHF
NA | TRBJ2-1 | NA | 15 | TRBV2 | TGTGCCAGCAGTGACGGGAGGGGGCACCACAATGAGCAGTTCTTC | CASSDGRGHHNEQFF
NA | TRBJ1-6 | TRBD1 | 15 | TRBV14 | TGTGCCAGCAGCCACGGGACAGTTTTTAATTCACCCCTCCACTTT | CASSHGTVFNSPLHF
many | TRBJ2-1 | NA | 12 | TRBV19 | TGTGCCAGTAGTATACTGGGAGAGGAGCAGTTCTTC | CASSILGEEQFF
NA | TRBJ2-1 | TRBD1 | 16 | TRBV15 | TGTGCCACCAGCAGACGTGCGGTAGACAGGGGGGGTGAGCAGTTCTTC | CATSRRAVDRGGEQFF
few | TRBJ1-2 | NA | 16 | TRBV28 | TGTGCCAGCACCTCCTCATTTGGCAGGCCAAACTATGGCTACACCTTC | CASTSSFGRPNYGYTF
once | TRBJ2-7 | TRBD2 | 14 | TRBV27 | TGTGCCAGCAGTTTATCGGGACTAGCCGGCGAGCAGTACTTC | CASSLSGLAGEQYF
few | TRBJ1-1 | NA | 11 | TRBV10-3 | TGTGCCATCATGGCCAACACTGAAGCTTTCTTT | CAIMANTEAFF
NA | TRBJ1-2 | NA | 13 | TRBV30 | TGTGCCTGGAGTCCCGGACAGACGTATGGCTACACCTTC | CAWSPGQTYGYTF
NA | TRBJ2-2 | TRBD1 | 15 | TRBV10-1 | TGCGCCAGCAGAGCAGGGACAGGGGATTACGGGGAGCTGTTTTTT | CASRAGTGDYGELFF
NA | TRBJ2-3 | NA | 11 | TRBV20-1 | TGCAGTCCAGGGTTCACAGATACGCAGTATTTT | CSPGFTDTQYF
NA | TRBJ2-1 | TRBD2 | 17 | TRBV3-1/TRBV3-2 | TGTGCCAGCAGCCAGGAAGGACTAGCAAGAGATTACAATGAGCAGTTCTTC | CASSQEGLARDYNEQFF
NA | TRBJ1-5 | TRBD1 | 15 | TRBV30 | TGTGCCTGGCGGGGCCAGACAGGGGGTGGACAGCCCCAGCATTTT | CAWRGQTGGGQPQHF
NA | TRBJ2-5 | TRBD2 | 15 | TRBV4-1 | TGCGCCAGCAGCCCCGAGCGGGGGGCCGCAGAGACCCAGTACTTC | CASSPERGAAETQYF
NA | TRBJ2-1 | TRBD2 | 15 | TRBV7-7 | TGTGCTAGCAGCTCGTTAGCGGGGGTGGACTATGAGCAGTTCTTC | CASSSLAGVDYEQFF
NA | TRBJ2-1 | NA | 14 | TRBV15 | TGTGCCACCAGCAGAGAGCGCGGGCGCAATGAGCAGTTCTTC | CATSRERGRNEQFF
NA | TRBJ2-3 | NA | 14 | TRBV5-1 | TGCGCCAGCAGCCTCGGGGGTCGCACAGATACGCAGTATTTT | CASSLGGRTDTQYF